Following are 15 T cell receptor beta chains from one sample sequenced in a study of blood T cells in healthy people across ages. Through a sample-barcoded 5' primer and a J-beta primer mix, a second PCR was run for about 7 to 12 cycles. TCRdb recomputed calls from the 5' RACE reads with MiXCR, one row per CDR3 protein. Seen here are under 1,000,000 distinct CDR3 sequences, roughly 35% observed once, and the top ten hold approximately 13%. Sequencing was carried out using blood. All receptors derive from a man aged 18 to 30 in good health.

This clonotype has more than one count but fewer than ten. The gene calls are TRBV20-1 and TRBJ1-5; D perhaps matches TRBD1 (5 bases). V shed 4 bases and J shed 11 bases, with 24 bases lying between them. CDR3 length: 15 amino acids. Germline V gene data show CDR1 as DFQATT and CDR2 as SNEGSKA (reference sequence). The CDR3 coding sequence is TGCAGTGCTACAAATCCGGGACTGGCCGAGAAGGCCCAGCATTTT. Protein product: CSATNPGLAEKAQHF.

This chain uses TRBV7-9 with TRBJ1-4, with 8 positions matching TRBD1. This CDR3 comprises 18 residues. Germline-derived CDR1 and CDR2 are SEHNR and FQNEAQ (reference sequence). Germline trimming cut 0 bases from V and 2 bases from J; bases unmatched to any gene: 8. DNA for the CDR3: TGTGCCAGCAGCTTAGCCGACAGGGGCGCGGTGACTAATGAAAAACTGTTTTTT. This sequence encodes CASSLADRGAVTNEKLFF.

This chain connects TRBV5-1 to TRBJ2-4; the match to TRBD1 covers 8 bases. The closer fit of TRBJ2-7 to the DNA end suggests the J call may be wrong. Per the germline V gene, CDR1 is SGHRS and CDR2 is YFSETQ. The CDR3 is 15 residues long. The CDR3 spells CASSLAGDRNYEQYF. DNA for the CDR3: TGCGCCAGCAGCTTGGCGGGGGACAGGAACTACGAGCAGTACTTC.

This chain links TRBV7-9 with TRBJ1-3; D is possibly TRBD1 (6 bases). The V and J ends lost 5 bases and 0 bases respectively, with 11 bases between them. The CDR3 covers 15 residues. From germline, CDR1 is SEHNR and CDR2 FQNEAQ (reference sequence). For the CDR3, the DNA is TGTGCCAGCAGCCGCACACAGGGCTCTGGAAACACCATATATTTT. Amino acids: CASSRTQGSGNTIYF.

The chain is built from TRBV12-3 or TRBV12-4 and TRBJ2-5, with D possibly TRBD1 on 5 matching bases. Between the trimmed V and J ends, which lost 4 bases and 2 bases, there was a span of 11 bases. This CDR3 has 14 amino acids. The CDR3 loop reads CASSSSGMQETQYF. The CDR3 bases are TGTGCCAGCAGTTCGTCAGGGATGCAAGAGACCCAGTACTTC.

V and J are TRBV12-3 or TRBV12-4 and TRBJ2-2; the D gene is possibly TRBD1 (6 bases). Trimming pared 7 bases from V and 2 bases from J, leaving 11 bases between. This CDR3 contains 14 residues. CDR3 protein: CASIGGSNTGELFF. CDR3 in DNA: TGTGCCAGCATTGGGGGCAGTAACACCGGGGAGCTGTTTTTT.

This clonotype was seen more than once but under ten times. The rearrangement links TRBV4-3 to TRBJ1-5, with 7 positions matching TRBD1. The CDR3 loop spans 16 amino acids. With V trimmed by 0 bases and J by 0 bases, 2 bases remained unmatched. The germline V gene encodes CDR1 LGHNA and CDR2 YSLEER. In DNA, the CDR3 is TGCGCCAGCAGCCAAGAGACAGGGCCTAGCAATCAGCCCCAGCATTTT. Translating gives CASSQETGPSNQPQHF.

This clonotype was counted only a few times. J is TRBJ2-3 and V is TRBV10-3; unclear D gene. The germline V and J ends were trimmed by 2 bases and 6 bases, with 6 bases remaining between them. CDR1 is ENHRY, CDR2 SYGVKD, per germline. The CDR3 sequence is 12 residues long. CDR3 sequence reads: CAISEQEDTQYF. CDR3 coding DNA: TGTGCCATCAGTGAGCAGGAGGATACGCAGTATTTT.

V gene TRBV5-6 combines with J gene TRBJ2-7, with no clear D. Trimming stripped 0 bases from V and 2 bases from J, with 15 bases between. Germline CDR1 is SGHDT and CDR2 is YYEEEE. The CDR3 runs to 16 residues. CDR3 sequence: CASSLVVARLTYEQYF. DNA for the CDR3: TGTGCCAGCAGCTTGGTTGTTGCCAGGCTTACCTACGAGCAGTACTTC. The entire variable domain, with the rest obtained from reference TRBV5-6 and TRBJ2-7, is as follows: DAGVTQSPTHLIKTRGQQVTLRCSPKSGHDTVSWYQQALGQGPQFIFQYYEEEERQRGNFPDRFSGHQFPNYSSELNVNALLLGDSALYLCASSLVVARLTYEQYFGPGTRLTVT.

This clonotype was detected once. V is TRBV7-2 and J is TRBJ2-1; perhaps TRBD2 as D (6 bases). Trimming cost V 2 bases and J 5 bases, with 16 bases left between them. CDR3 length: 16 residues. The germline V gene encodes CDR1 SGHTA and CDR2 FQGNSA. The CDR3 loop is CASSLPAGRAHNEQFF. DNA for the CDR3: TGTGCCAGCAGCTTACCGGCGGGGCGCGCCCACAATGAGCAGTTCTTC.

As for this clonotype: This could be a read error, since a much larger clone is one nucleotide away. The CDR3 DNA reads as TGTGCCAGCAGTTTAGCGGGGGTAAAGGAGACCCAGTTCTTC. Translation: CASSLAGVKETQFF. The chain employs TRBV12-3 or TRBV12-4 and TRBJ2-1; D is tentatively TRBD1 or TRBD2 (5 bases each). The V gene lost 0 bases and the J gene lost 13 bases, with 16 bases spanning the gap. This CDR3 comprises 14 residues.

The genes are TRBV27 and TRBJ1-4; D is ambiguous. CDR3 length: 13 residues. The germline V gene has CDR1 MNHEY and CDR2 SMNVEV (reference sequence). The V end was cut by 5 bases, the J end by 8 bases, with 12 bases between. The chain's CDR3 is CASSLTYQEKLFF. The CDR3 DNA follows: TGTGCCAGCAGTCTGACTTACCAAGAAAAACTGTTTTTT.

This sequence joins TRBV5-1 and TRBJ2-1; tentatively, D is TRBD1 (7 bases). The CDR3 consists of 16 residues. Germline CDR1 SGHRS, CDR2 YFSETQ. With 3 bases removed from V and 0 bases from J, the gap between germline ends came to 13 bases. The CDR3 DNA follows: TGCGCCAGCAGCTGGACTCAGGGGGGCTCCTACAATGAGCAGTTCTTC. The encoded protein is CASSWTQGGSYNEQFF.

As concerns this clonotype: Possible read error: a much larger clone is one base away. The chain uses TRBV7-2 and TRBJ1-2; tentative D call: TRBD1 (6 bases). There are 13 residues in the CDR3. Trimming took off 10 bases at V and 6 bases at J, with 18 bases between the two ends. Germline CDR1 and CDR2: SGHTA and FQGNSA. The CDR3 DNA reads as TGTGCCATTCCCAGGGGCCTCGACGATGGCTACACCTTC. It yields the protein CAIPRGLDDGYTF.

To note about this clonotype: The CDR3 does not close with the conserved phenylalanine or tryptophan, likely indicating a read error. The DNA is omitted, as the CDR3 cannot be located on it reliably, and the CDR3 follows TCRdb's listing. The J gene is TRBJ2-1, the V gene TRBV6-6; the table gives TRBD1 as D, unverified against the DNA. The germline V gene has CDR1 MNHNY and CDR2 SVGAGI (reference sequence). The CDR3 length equals 14 residues, ends included. This chain's CDR3 is CASRRDRGYDEQFV.